The next 9 T cell receptor beta chains were all read from a single sample in a study of blood T cell repertoires in COVID-19. Profiling relied on immunoSEQ multiplex PCR, and the TCRdb table lists in-frame clones only, not all of them. Among 40,000 to 50,000 clones, about three quarters were seen once, and the ten largest hold 7.5% to 10%. Material: peripheral blood. Every receptor here comes from a man between 65 and 85 years old with active or convalescent COVID-19.

This chain joins TRBV27 and TRBJ1-2, with 9 bases identical to TRBD1. The J segment lost 6 bases and the V segment lost 4 bases, leaving 6 bases of the junction unmatched. The CDR3 spans 14 residues. Looked up from germline, CDR1 is MNHEY and CDR2 is SMNVEV (reference sequence). The CDR3 loop reads CASSSGQGFDGYTF. CDR3 nucleotide sequence: TGTGCCAGCAGTTCCGGACAGGGGTTCGATGGCTACACCTTC.

The gene calls are TRBV7-2 and TRBJ2-2; the D gene is possibly TRBD2 (5 bases). The CDR3 is made up of 12 amino acids. V dropped 6 bases and J dropped 5 bases, with 7 bases sitting between them. Germline V gives CDR1 SGHTA, CDR2 FQGNSA. CDR3 bases: TGTGCCAGCAGGGGAGAGACCGGGGAGCTGTTTTTT. Its protein is CASRGETGELFF.

CDR3 residues: CSVWEQGFYGYTF. The CDR3 bases are TGCAGCGTTTGGGAACAGGGTTTCTATGGCTACACCTTC. The chain joins TRBV29-1 to TRBJ1-2; maybe TRBD1 (6 bases). The CDR3 sequence is 13 residues long. Trimming took 5 bases from V and 4 from J, leaving 14 bases between them. CDR1 is SQVTM and CDR2 is ANQGSEA in the germline V gene.

This clone has only one observation. The chain carries TRBV7-2 and TRBJ2-7; no firm D call. CDR3 length: 13 amino acids. V was pared by 4 bases and J by 0 bases, with 7 bases between. Germline CDR1 reads SGHTA; CDR2 reads FQGNSA. The DNA of the CDR3 is TGTGCCAGCAGCTCCCTGAGCTCCTACGAGCAGTACTTC. Translating gives CASSSLSSYEQYF.

V usage is TRBV5-5 and J usage is TRBJ2-4, with 7 bases identical to TRBD2. The germline CDR1 and CDR2 sequences are SGHKS and YYEKEE (reference sequence). CDR3 size: 15 residues. Unmatched junction bases numbered 7, after V lost 0 bases and J lost 7 bases. The CDR3 nucleotides read TGTGCCAGCAGCTTGGGTCCGAGCGGGGTGAACATTCAGTACTTC. The encoded protein is CASSLGPSGVNIQYF.

In the case of this clone: The sample has other DNA sequences that encode this CDR3 too. CDR3 amino acids: CASRLSNLQGNGYTF. CDR3 bases: TGTGCAAGTCGCTTATCGAACCTACAGGGCAACGGCTACACCTTC. This chain uses TRBV12-2 with TRBJ1-2; the table's D call of TRBD1 was not tested on the DNA. TRBV12-2 is annotated as a pseudogene. The CDR3 sequence is 15 residues long.

This clone occurred a few times. The chain carries TRBV21-1 and TRBJ1-4; TRBD1, the D gene given by the table, was not confirmed from the DNA. TRBV21-1 is given as a pseudogene. The CDR3 runs to 14 residues. The CDR3 here is CASTNRGHNEKLFF. In nucleotides, the CDR3 is TGTGCCAGCACTAACAGGGGGCATAATGAAAAACTGTTTTTT.

The rearrangement joins TRBV13 to TRBJ2-1; maybe TRBD2 (7 bases). The CDR3 contains 12 residues. Germline V gene lookup returns CDR1 PRHDT and CDR2 FYEKMQ (reference sequence). Trimming pared 5 bases from V and 8 bases from J, leaving 10 bases between. Here the CDR3 DNA reads TGTGCCAGCAGCCGGGGGGCCTATGAGCAGTTCTTC. Translating it yields CASSRGAYEQFF.

This sequence joins TRBV6-5 and TRBJ2-5; D perhaps matches TRBD2 (6 bases). V was trimmed by 7 bases and J by 6 bases, leaving 18 bases between them. Germline lookup yields CDR1 MNHEY and CDR2 SVGAGI. There are 14 residues in the CDR3. CDR3 region: CASMTFSGDKTQYF. The CDR3 bases are TGTGCCAGCATGACCTTTAGCGGAGACAAGACCCAGTACTTC.